This T cell receptor beta chain was profiled in a study of blood T cell repertoires in COVID-19. Study-wide background: Material from acute and convalescent COVID-19 was sourced from the United States, Italy and Spain. PBMCs, B-cell-depleted T cells, or T cells were the source of the cDNA or gDNA that made up the material.

In the original processing: From reference gene primer amplification, estimates of nucleated cell counts were derived. Generated by immunoSEQ multiplex PCR, the TCRdb table keeps only in-frame clones and is missing some. That table is the source of V, J and clone size, and D and trimming were worked out from the DNA. The sample records roughly 110,000 clones, about 64% being singletons. This clone appeared a few times. Germline loops: CDR1 ENHRY, CDR2 SYGVKD. V shed 6 bases and J 3 bases; nucleotides not matched to a gene: 8. The CDR3 runs 15 residues. The rearrangement joins TRBV10-3 to TRBJ1-2; 9 bases match TRBD1. Sequenced input: peripheral blood. The sequence came from a human donor with acute or convalescent COVID-19. The donor label of this sample is uncertain. The CDR3 nucleotides are TGTGCCATCAGGCGCACAGGGGGCGTGGACTATGGCTACACCTTC. Translated: CAIRRTGGVDYGYTF.